Listed below are T cell receptor beta chains from one sample, sequenced in a study of T-cell memory formation after mild COVID-19. TCRdb reanalysed the 5' RACE reads using MiXCR and keeps one entry per CDR3 protein. The sample consists of fewer than 60,000 distinct CDR3 sequences, around 12% of them appearing once. The sample comprised PBMCs or a T cell subset sorted from them (not recorded which). The receptors here all came from a man between 18 and 35 years old who had mild COVID-19 (a few samples of this study predate the infection). Cell type and time point are not known. Both conserved end residues are part of each CDR3. A D gene is named only where the DNA matches it firmly. The listing skips clone size in some rows; elsewhere it reads once, few, many or a size class.

D: .; size: .; J: TRBJ1-2; V: TRBV6-5; DNA: TGTGCCAGCAGTTACGGTAGAGGCTATGGCTACACCTTC; CDR3: CASSYGRGYGYTF
D: TRBD1; size: few; J: TRBJ1-1; V: TRBV10-3; DNA: TGTGCCATCAGTGGACAGGGAAAGCGGGACACTGAAGCTTTCTTT; CDR3: CAISGQGKRDTEAFF
D: TRBD2; size: .; J: TRBJ2-3; V: TRBV7-2; DNA: TGTGCCAGCAGACCTGGACTAGGTTTTAGCACAGATACGCAGTATTTT; CDR3: CASRPGLGFSTDTQYF
D: .; size: few; J: TRBJ2-5; V: TRBV6-2/TRBV6-3; DNA: TGTGCCAGCAAAGTCGGGGGTGCAGAGACCCAGTACTTC; CDR3: CASKVGGAETQYF
D: .; size: many; J: TRBJ1-1; V: TRBV7-6; DNA: TGTGCCAGCAGCTTGTGGGGATGGAACACTGAAGCTTTCTTT; CDR3: CASSLWGWNTEAFF
D: TRBD2; size: few; J: TRBJ2-5; V: TRBV5-1; DNA: TGCGCCAGCAGCCCAAGCGGGGGGGCCGGAGAGACCCAGTACTTC; CDR3: CASSPSGGAGETQYF
D: .; size: many; J: TRBJ2-3; V: TRBV12-3/TRBV12-4; DNA: TGTGCCAGCAGACGGGGCCGGGTAGATACGCAGTATTTT; CDR3: CASRRGRVDTQYF
D: .; size: few; J: TRBJ1-5; V: TRBV23-1; DNA: TGCGCCAGCAGTCAAGGTCAGCCCCAGCATTTT; CDR3: CASSQGQPQHF
D: TRBD1; size: many; J: TRBJ2-2; V: TRBV6-5; DNA: TGTGCCAGCAGTCGCGACAGGGGGACGAACACCGGGGAGCTGTTTTTT; CDR3: CASSRDRGTNTGELFF
D: .; size: many; J: TRBJ2-7; V: TRBV29-1; DNA: TGCAGCGTTGAAGAGGACGGATTCTCCTACGAGCAGTACTTC; CDR3: CSVEEDGFSYEQYF
D: .; size: .; J: TRBJ1-6; V: TRBV27; DNA: TGTGCCAGCAGTACGAAACACCTTCCGATTTCCCCCCTCCACTTT; CDR3: CASSTKHLPISPLHF
D: TRBD2; size: .; J: TRBJ2-3; V: TRBV27; DNA: TGTGCCAGCAGTAGAAAGGGCCTCGGGACTAGCGGCAGCACAGATACGCAGTATTTT; CDR3: CASSRKGLGTSGSTDTQYF
D: .; size: few; J: TRBJ2-5; V: TRBV12-3/TRBV12-4; DNA: TGTGCCAGCAGTTTTGGCAGACAAGAGACCCAGTACTTC; CDR3: CASSFGRQETQYF
D: .; size: few; J: TRBJ1-6; V: TRBV2; DNA: TGTGCCAGCAGTGAAATTTCCACAGTCCTCCACTTT; CDR3: CASSEISTVLHF
D: TRBD2; size: many; J: TRBJ2-5; V: TRBV12-3/TRBV12-4; DNA: TGTGCCAGCAGTTTTGGAGGACTAGCGGAGACCCAGTACTTC; CDR3: CASSFGGLAETQYF
D: .; size: many; J: TRBJ1-1; V: TRBV7-2; DNA: TGTGCCAGCAGCTTGAGGGGGGCGCAGGTAGCTTTCTTT; CDR3: CASSLRGAQVAFF
D: .; size: many; J: TRBJ1-1; V: TRBV7-9; DNA: TGTGCCAGCAGCTTAGCCGGGCAGGGAGGAGCTTTCTTT; CDR3: CASSLAGQGGAFF
D: .; size: few; J: TRBJ1-2; V: TRBV7-8; DNA: TGTGCCAGCAGCCCAAACCTTGGGAGGTATGGCTACACCTTC; CDR3: CASSPNLGRYGYTF
D: .; size: many; J: TRBJ2-7; V: TRBV10-3; DNA: TGTGCCATCAGTGAGAAAACAGCCAGCTCCTACGAGCAGTACTTC; CDR3: CAISEKTASSYEQYF
D: .; size: few; J: TRBJ1-6; V: TRBV20-1; DNA: TGCAGTGCACGGCGAGGGAGCTCCTATAATTCACCCCTCCACTTT; CDR3: CSARRGSSYNSPLHF
D: .; size: .; J: TRBJ2-3; V: TRBV4-1; DNA: TGCGCCAGCAGCCAACGGTGGGTTGGAGGGGATACGCAGTATTTT; CDR3: CASSQRWVGGDTQYF
D: .; size: few; J: TRBJ1-5; V: TRBV11-2; DNA: TGTGCCAGCAGCTTATCCGCCAGCAATCAGCCCCAGCATTTT; CDR3: CASSLSASNQPQHF
D: .; size: .; J: TRBJ1-5; V: TRBV20-1; DNA: TGCAGTGCTAGAGATCCGAGCAGGAATCAGCCCCAGCATTTT; CDR3: CSARDPSRNQPQHF
D: .; size: many; J: TRBJ2-3; V: TRBV14; DNA: TGTGCCAGCAGCCAAGATGTGGCTGGGGCAGATACGCAGTATTTT; CDR3: CASSQDVAGADTQYF
D: TRBD2; size: many; J: TRBJ2-3; V: TRBV6-5; DNA: TGTGCCAGCAGCCGCGGGACTAGCGGGGGGCGCACAGATACGCAGTATTTT; CDR3: CASSRGTSGGRTDTQYF
D: .; size: few; J: TRBJ1-6; V: TRBV7-3; DNA: TGTGCCAGCAGCGCATCAGGATTAGGATCACCCCTCCACTTT; CDR3: CASSASGLGSPLHF
D: .; size: .; J: TRBJ2-3; V: TRBV7-9; DNA: TGTGCCAGCAGCACCCGGGGTCCAGATACGCAGTATTTT; CDR3: CASSTRGPDTQYF
D: .; size: .; J: TRBJ2-3; V: TRBV20-1; DNA: TGCAGTGCTTCCCAGGCTCTAGATACGCAGTATTTT; CDR3: CSASQALDTQYF
D: .; size: .; J: TRBJ2-5; V: TRBV12-3/TRBV12-4; DNA: TGTGCCAGCAGTGGGGACATAAGAGAGACCCAGTACTTC; CDR3: CASSGDIRETQYF
D: .; size: .; J: TRBJ2-7; V: TRBV9; DNA: TGTGCCAGCAGCCCCGGGACGGGGTTAGGGGAGCAGTACTTC; CDR3: CASSPGTGLGEQYF
D: TRBD1; size: few; J: TRBJ1-2; V: TRBV7-2; DNA: TGTGCCAGCAGCGCCCGGGAGGGGGCGCGGGATGGCTACACCTTC; CDR3: CASSAREGARDGYTF
D: .; size: few; J: TRBJ2-1; V: TRBV18; DNA: TGTGCCAGCTCACGGGCCGGGGAGTACGATGAGCAGTTCTTC; CDR3: CASSRAGEYDEQFF
D: .; size: many; J: TRBJ2-7; V: TRBV15; DNA: TGTGCCACCAGCAGAGTAGGTTGGGGATCTCGGTACGAGCAGTACTTC; CDR3: CATSRVGWGSRYEQYF
D: .; size: few; J: TRBJ1-1; V: TRBV12-3/TRBV12-4; DNA: TGTGCCAGCAGTCCCGGCGGACAGAGAACCACTGAAGCTTTCTTT; CDR3: CASSPGGQRTTEAFF
D: .; size: .; J: TRBJ2-1; V: TRBV9; DNA: TGTGCCAGCAGCCCAGCAGGGGGGTACAATGAGCAGTTCTTC; CDR3: CASSPAGGYNEQFF
D: .; size: .; J: TRBJ1-3; V: TRBV7-2; DNA: TGTGCCAGCAGCCTCCAGAGCTCTGGAAACACCATATATTTT; CDR3: CASSLQSSGNTIYF
D: TRBD1; size: .; J: TRBJ2-2; V: TRBV29-1; DNA: TGCAGCGCCCTTCTACCGGGACAGTCAGACGAGGGGGACCTGTTTTTT; CDR3: CSALLPGQSDEGDLFF
D: .; size: .; J: TRBJ1-1; V: TRBV2; DNA: TGTGCCAGCAGTGAAGCCGGTTACGGGAAGGAAGCTTTCTTT; CDR3: CASSEAGYGKEAFF
D: .; size: .; J: TRBJ1-1; V: TRBV9; DNA: TGTGCCAGCAGCGTAGTCAGCGGGAACACTGAAGCTTTCTTT; CDR3: CASSVVSGNTEAFF
D: .; size: few; J: TRBJ1-2; V: TRBV10-3; DNA: TGTGCCATCAGTGTGGGTGGTAGCTATGGCTACACCTTC; CDR3: CAISVGGSYGYTF
D: .; size: many; J: TRBJ2-1; V: TRBV7-9; DNA: TGTGCCAGCAGCTTAAGCCTAAGCTCCTACAATGAGCAGTTCTTC; CDR3: CASSLSLSSYNEQFF
D: .; size: many; J: TRBJ2-2; V: TRBV2; DNA: TGTGCCAGCAGTCCAACCGGGCAGAACACCGGGGAGCTGTTTTTT; CDR3: CASSPTGQNTGELFF
D: .; size: once; J: TRBJ2-5; V: TRBV4-1; DNA: TGCGCCAGCAGCCAAGACCCCCGTAGGGGCCAAGAGACCCAGTACTTC; CDR3: CASSQDPRRGQETQYF
D: TRBD1; size: few; J: TRBJ1-4; V: TRBV6-5; DNA: TGTGCCAGCAGGCAGGGGGCAAATGAAAAACTGTTTTTT; CDR3: CASRQGANEKLFF
D: .; size: .; J: TRBJ1-1; V: TRBV7-9; DNA: TGTGCCAGCAGCTCGGGAGACGGTACTGAAGCTTTCTTT; CDR3: CASSSGDGTEAFF
D: TRBD1; size: .; J: TRBJ1-5; V: TRBV6-1; DNA: TGTGCCAGCAGCCTCGGACAGGCGGGGCAGCCCCAGCATTTT; CDR3: CASSLGQAGQPQHF
D: .; size: medium-sized; J: TRBJ2-1; V: TRBV7-2; DNA: TGTGCCAGCAGTGGACGGCACAATGAGCAGTTCTTC; CDR3: CASSGRHNEQFF
D: .; size: .; J: TRBJ2-5; V: TRBV7-9; DNA: TGTGCCAGCAGCTGGGGACGGGCCCGGGGAGAGACCCAGTACTTC; CDR3: CASSWGRARGETQYF
D: TRBD1; size: .; J: TRBJ2-6; V: TRBV11-2; DNA: TGTGCCAGCAGCTTGTTCTTGGGACAGCGCTCTGGGGCCAACGTCCTGACTTTC; CDR3: CASSLFLGQRSGANVLTF
D: .; size: few; J: TRBJ2-1; V: TRBV11-2; DNA: TGTGCTGGGGGGGCGGGGAGCTTGGGTGAGCAGTTCTTC; CDR3: CAGGAGSLGEQFF
D: .; size: many; J: TRBJ1-5; V: TRBV7-3; DNA: TGTGCCAGCAGCTTGAAGGGCATCTTGAGCAATCAGCCCCAGCATTTT; CDR3: CASSLKGILSNQPQHF